The 20 T cell receptor beta chains reported below all come from one sample, sequenced in a study of PD-L1 blockade in urothelial cancer. Time point: pretreatment peripheral blood. Sequenced by immunoSEQ multiplex PCR; TCRdb stores in-frame clones only, minus some. The repertoire holds tens of thousands of clones, with 84% as singletons. The source material was PBMCs, sampled around atezolizumab (anti-PD-L1) treatment. The receptors here all came from a man in his sixties with urothelial cancer.

This chain connects TRBV27 to TRBJ1-1, with 7 positions matching TRBD1. Germline values: CDR1 MNHEY, CDR2 SMNVEV (reference sequence). V trimming: 5 bases; J trimming: 7 bases; junction bases outside the gene matches: 7. The CDR3 spans 13 residues. The CDR3 region is CASSLHYRGEAFF. CDR3 coding DNA: TGTGCCAGCAGTCTTCACTACAGGGGTGAAGCTTTCTTT.

V is TRBV6-5 and J is TRBJ2-1, with 7 bases matching TRBD2. V was pared by 6 bases and J by 2 bases, with 4 bases of the junction left unmatched. The CDR3 runs to 14 residues. The germline V gene has CDR1 MNHEY and CDR2 SVGAGI. Here the CDR3 DNA reads TGTGCCAGCAGAGAGCGGGGCACCTACAATGAGCAGTTCTTC. As protein: CASRERGTYNEQFF.

V is TRBV5-8 and J is TRBJ1-6; D unresolved. With 6 bases removed from V and 5 bases from J, the gap between germline ends came to 3 bases. The germline CDR1 and CDR2 sequences are SGHTS and YDEGEE. The CDR3 sequence is 11 residues long. This CDR3 reads CASTHNSPLHF. CDR3 DNA sequence: TGTGCCAGCACTCATAATTCACCCCTCCACTTT.

This clone has just a few counts. The chain links TRBV19 to TRBJ1-2; D call uncertain. CDR1 is LNHDA, CDR2 SQIVND, per germline (reference sequence). V lost 6 bases and J lost 7, with 15 bases in between. The CDR3 length is 13 residues. CDR3 sequence: CASSVVSDAGYTF. The CDR3 DNA reads TGTGCCAGTAGCGTTGTAAGCGATGCTGGCTACACCTTC. The variable domain in full, completed from reference TRBV19 and TRBJ1-2, reads DGGITQSPKYLFRKEGQNVTLSCEQNLNHDAMYWYRQDPGQGLRLIYYSQIVNDFQKGDIAEGYSVSREKKESFPLTVTSAQKNPTAFYLCASSVVSDAGYTFGSGTRLTVV.

Notes on this clone: A much more abundant neighbour one base away suggests this may be a read error. Other DNA sequences in this sample translate to the same CDR3. The V gene is TRBV9, the J gene TRBJ1-1; D uncertain. The CDR3 runs to 14 residues. V was cut by 1 base and J by 0 bases, with 7 bases left in between. The germline CDR1 and CDR2 sequences are SGDLS and YYNGEE. The CDR3: CASSVTGMNTEAFF. The CDR3 DNA reads TGTGCCAGCAGCGTAACGGGGATGAACACTGAAGCTTTCTTT. The full variable domain, rest sourced from reference TRBV9 and TRBJ1-1, is DSGVTQTPKHLITATGQRVTLRCSPRSGDLSVYWYQQSLDQGLQFLIQYYNGEERAKGNILERFSAQQFPDLHSELNLSSLELGDSALYFCASSVTGMNTEAFFGQGTRLTVV.

This chain connects TRBV6-1 to TRBJ2-5; the match to TRBD1 covers 7 bases. The J segment lost 1 base and the V segment lost 2 bases, leaving 4 bases of the junction unmatched. The germline V gene encodes CDR1 MNHNS and CDR2 SASEGT. The CDR3 extends over 15 amino acids. In DNA, the CDR3 is TGTGCCAGCAGTGAACGGGACAGAACCCAAGAGACCCAGTACTTC. Its translation: CASSERDRTQETQYF.

This chain links TRBV5-1 with TRBJ2-1; 12 bases match TRBD2. Trimming removed 4 bases from V and 6 bases from J; junction bases left unmatched: 5. Germline CDR1 is SGHRS and CDR2 is YFSETQ. This CDR3 spans 15 amino acids. CDR3 bases: TGCGCCAGCAGCCTGCTAGCGGGGGGGACCAATGAGCAGTTCTTC. It is translated as CASSLLAGGTNEQFF.

This clone appeared a single time. The V call is TRBV29-1, the J call TRBJ2-3; D might be TRBD1 (6 bases). CDR1 and CDR2 from the germline V gene are SQVTM and ANQGSEA. Trimming stripped 7 bases from V and 2 bases from J, with 13 bases between. This CDR3 has 13 amino acids. CDR3 sequence (DNA): TGCAGCGGGGGAGAGGGGGTCACAGATACGCAGTATTTT. Amino acid sequence: CSGGEGVTDTQYF.

V usage is TRBV7-6 and J usage is TRBJ2-4; 11 bases match TRBD2. CDR1 is SGHVS and CDR2 is FNYEAQ in the germline V gene. This CDR3 is 17 amino acids long. V was clipped by 5 bases and J by 2 bases; unmatched bases: 8. The CDR3 nucleotides read TGTGCCAGCAGCCTAGGACTAGCGGGCGATTCCAAAAACATTCAGTACTTC. Translated, it gives CASSLGLAGDSKNIQYF.

V and J are TRBV5-1 and TRBJ2-1; 7 bases align to TRBD1. Germline CDR1 is SGHRS and CDR2 is YFSETQ. Trimming cost V 0 bases and J 9 bases; bases outside gene matches: 9. The CDR3 has 15 amino acids. CDR3 DNA sequence: TGCGCCAGCAGCTTGGGGCAGACAGGGTTGAGTGAGCAGTTCTTC. Encoded protein: CASSLGQTGLSEQFF.

This sequence joins TRBV5-1 and TRBJ2-1, with 10 nucleotides matching TRBD2. Germline V gene sequence: CDR1 SGHRS, CDR2 YFSETQ. Trimming took 1 base from V and 7 from J; bases not matched to a gene: 5. This CDR3 spans 15 amino acids. The CDR3 loop is CASSLTSSGSNEQFF. Here the CDR3 DNA reads TGCGCCAGCAGCTTGACGTCTAGCGGGAGTAATGAGCAGTTCTTC.

As regards this clone: Relative to the germline gene, one junction end is altered; a read error may explain this. This CDR3 is CASSLRTGTGELFF. As DNA, the CDR3 is TGTGCTAGCAGCTTAAGAACAGGCACCGGGGAGCTGTTTTTT. V gene TRBV7-7 combines with J gene TRBJ2-2; D perhaps matches TRBD1 (5 bases). Germline-derived CDR1 and CDR2 are SSHAT and FNYEAQ (reference sequence). The CDR3 consists of 14 residues.

V usage is TRBV5-1 and J usage is TRBJ1-3; D is possibly TRBD1 (6 bases). The V and J ends lost 4 bases and 0 bases respectively, with 11 bases between them. This CDR3 contains 15 residues. The V gene's germline CDR1 is SGHRS and CDR2 YFSETQ. CDR3 loop: CASSDRRDSGNTIYF. CDR3 coding DNA: TGCGCCAGCAGCGACAGGCGAGACTCTGGAAACACCATATATTTT.

The V gene is TRBV5-6, the J gene TRBJ2-7; D gene ambiguous. CDR1 and CDR2 from the germline V gene are SGHDT and YYEEEE. The ends were cut back, 0 bases at V and 0 bases at J, with 7 bases in the middle. The CDR3 spans 14 residues. CDR3 in DNA: TGTGCCAGCAGCTTGGTGGGCAGCTCCTACGAGCAGTACTTC. It is translated as CASSLVGSSYEQYF.

This clone was observed a single time. The gene calls are TRBV5-1 and TRBJ2-5; 7 bases align to TRBD2. CDR3 size: 13 residues. Germline CDR1 is SGHRS and CDR2 is YFSETQ. The ends lost 7 bases at V and 5 bases at J; junction bases unmatched: 8. CDR3 nucleotides: TGCGCCAGCGGAAGGGGACTACCGGAGACCCAGTACTTC. Residues: CASGRGLPETQYF.

This chain joins TRBV6-5 and TRBJ2-2; 7 bases fit TRBD2. The CDR3 has 15 residues. The germline CDR1 and CDR2 sequences are MNHEY and SVGAGI. Unmatched junction bases numbered 10, after V lost 5 bases and J lost 7 bases. This CDR3 reads CASSLGTTQSGELFF. In DNA form, the CDR3 reads TGTGCCAGCAGTCTGGGGACTACCCAGAGCGGGGAGCTGTTTTTT.

CDR3 coding DNA: TGTGCCAGCAGACCCACTTGGGGGGTTTCTAACTATGGCTACACCTTC. Amino acids: CASRPTWGVSNYGYTF. The rearrangement links TRBV27 to TRBJ1-2; tentative D call: TRBD1 (5 bases). CDR1 MNHEY and CDR2 SMNVEV come from the germline V gene (reference sequence). The CDR3 spans 16 residues. V shed 6 bases and J shed 0 bases, with 17 bases lying between them.

The V call is TRBV7-3, the J call TRBJ2-7, with TRBD2 matching 9 bases. Germline CDR1 is SGHTA and CDR2 is FQGTGA. The length of the CDR3 is 17 residues. The junction had 17 bases not matched to a gene; V was cut back by 5 bases and J by 6 bases. CDR3 nucleotides: TGTGCCAGCAGCCCCCGGGGGGTAGCGGGAGTCAGGAGCGAGCAGTACTTC. It yields the protein CASSPRGVAGVRSEQYF.

This rearrangement joins TRBV20-1 to TRBJ2-1; D unclear. The CDR3 length is 10 residues. CDR1 and CDR2 (germline): DFQATT, SNEGSKA (reference sequence). Trimming took 3 bases from V and 7 from J, leaving 4 bases between them. In DNA form, the CDR3 reads TGCAGTGCTAGCAGGAATGAGCAGTTCTTC. Amino acid sequence: CSASRNEQFF.

This chain connects TRBV6-6 to TRBJ1-1; D gene unclear. Looked up from germline, CDR1 is MNHNY and CDR2 is SVGAGI (reference sequence). The ends were cut back, 0 bases at V and 8 bases at J, with 10 bases in the middle. This CDR3 region has 13 residues. As DNA, the CDR3 is TGTGCCAGCAGTTACTCGTCCCCGGGAGAAGCTTTCTTT. Translation gives CASSYSSPGEAFF.